The next 14 T cell receptor beta chains were all read from a single sample in a study of T cell responses to AZD1222 COVID-19 vaccine. Some clones are missing from TCRdb's copy, which holds only in-frame ones; the method was immunoSEQ multiplex PCR. The sample includes about 200,000 clones, about 92% of them seen just once. Material: peripheral blood, obtained 28 days after the second dose of the MenACWY control vaccine. The receptor set was obtained from an adult who received the MenACWY meningococcal vaccine as a control.

The rearrangement uses TRBV3-1 (or the pseudogene TRBV3-2) and TRBJ1-6; TRBD1 matches 8 bases. The CDR3 covers 14 residues. V was clipped by 4 bases and J by 7 bases; unmatched bases: 3. Germline assignment: CDR1 LGHDT and CDR2 YNNKEL (reference sequence). CDR3 amino acids: CASSLDRENSPLHF. Written as DNA, the CDR3 is TGTGCCAGCAGCCTGGACAGGGAGAATTCACCCCTCCACTTT.

This chain joins TRBV19 and TRBJ1-3; tentative D call: TRBD1 (6 bases). V dropped 6 bases and J dropped 0 bases, with 12 bases sitting between them. This CDR3 spans 15 amino acids. Germline CDR1 reads LNHDA; CDR2 reads SQIVND (reference sequence). In DNA, the CDR3 is TGTGCCAGTAGGCCACAGGGCGTCTCTGGAAACACCATATATTTT. Translation gives CASRPQGVSGNTIYF.

V and J are TRBV5-5 and TRBJ1-4; the D is unclear. The ends were cut back, 0 bases at V and 4 bases at J, with 10 bases in the middle. Germline lookup yields CDR1 SGHKS and CDR2 YYEKEE (reference sequence). CDR3 length: 15 residues. The CDR3 protein is CASSLEQPRNEKLFF. The CDR3 bases are TGTGCCAGCAGCTTGGAGCAGCCGCGTAATGAAAAACTGTTTTTT.

V usage is TRBV28 and J usage is TRBJ1-3; 7 positions match TRBD1. From germline, CDR1 is MDHEN and CDR2 SYDVKM. The CDR3 is 17 residues long. V trimming: 7 bases; J trimming: 2 bases; junction bases outside the gene matches: 14. CDR3 sequence reads: CASTLLGAGGTGNTIYF. The CDR3, as DNA: TGTGCCAGCACCCTTTTGGGGGCAGGGGGTACTGGAAACACCATATATTTT.

The gene calls are TRBV7-8 and TRBJ2-7; 9 bases match TRBD2. The trim removed 1 base at V and 5 bases at J, leaving 6 bases unmatched. From germline, CDR1 is SGHVS and CDR2 FQNEAQ. The CDR3 totals 15 residues. Here the CDR3 DNA reads TGTGCCAGCAGCTTAGTGCCTAGCGGGATAGACGAGCAGTACTTC. Translated, it gives CASSLVPSGIDEQYF.

This chain links TRBV15 with TRBJ1-6; D remains ambiguous. CDR1 and CDR2 (germline): LNHNV, YYDKDF (reference sequence). Trimming cost V 0 bases and J 15 bases, with 15 bases left between them. The CDR3 sequence is 14 residues long. Here the CDR3 DNA reads TGTGCCACCAGCAGAGATCTGCGGGAGAAAGACCTCCACTTT. It yields the protein CATSRDLREKDLHF.

J is TRBJ1-2 and V is TRBV9, with 8 positions matching TRBD1. Germline CDR1 is SGDLS and CDR2 is YYNGEE. This CDR3 is 15 amino acids long. V gave up 3 bases and J gave up 0 bases; unmatched junction bases: 4. CDR3 loop: CASSAGQGSNYGYTF. As DNA, the CDR3 is TGTGCCAGCAGCGCAGGACAGGGATCTAACTATGGCTACACCTTC.

The chain has TRBV6-5 and TRBJ2-4, with D possibly matching TRBD2 (6 bases). Trimming pared 4 bases from V and 7 bases from J, leaving 11 bases between. CDR3 length: 13 residues. Germline V CDR1 and CDR2: MNHEY, SVGAGI. In nucleotides, the CDR3 is TGTGCCAGCAGTTCTCGAGGGAGGAACATTCAGTACTTC. Amino acid sequence: CASSSRGRNIQYF.

The rearrangement joins TRBV28 to TRBJ1-5; D is unresolved. The germline V gene encodes CDR1 MDHEN and CDR2 SYDVKM. V was shortened by 2 bases and J by 2 bases, with 7 bases between the two germline ends. The CDR3 has 14 residues. The CDR3 region has the DNA TGTGCCAGCAGTTTAGTGACCGGCAATCAGCCCCAGCATTTT. This translates into CASSLVTGNQPQHF.

This chain connects TRBV3-1 (or the pseudogene TRBV3-2) to TRBJ2-1, with 10 bases identical to TRBD2. The V and J ends lost 4 bases and 4 bases, in that order; junction bases with no gene match: 4. The CDR3 totals 15 residues. CDR1 and CDR2 from the germline V gene are LGHDT and YNNKEL (reference sequence). The CDR3 DNA reads TGTGCCAGCAGCCCAGGGACTAGCGTTTACAATGAGCAGTTCTTC. Translated: CASSPGTSVYNEQFF.

This clone was seen once. This chain connects TRBV7-8 to TRBJ2-1; unclear D gene. Trimming cost V 0 bases and J 4 bases, with 13 bases left between them. Germline values: CDR1 SGHVS, CDR2 FQNEAQ. The length of the CDR3 is 16 residues. CDR3 loop: CASSLATVPVYNEQFF. The CDR3 nucleotides read TGTGCCAGCAGCTTAGCCACCGTCCCCGTTTACAATGAGCAGTTCTTC.

The gene calls are TRBV18 and TRBJ2-7; D is possibly TRBD1 (6 bases). This CDR3 comprises 13 residues. Trimming pared 0 bases from V and 9 bases from J, leaving 12 bases between. CDR1 KGHSH and CDR2 LQKENI come from the germline V gene. The CDR3 sequence: CASSPPQTGLQYF. The CDR3 region has the DNA TGTGCCAGCTCACCACCTCAGACAGGTCTGCAGTACTTC. Full variable domain (outside the CDR3, taken from reference TRBV18 and TRBJ2-7): NAGVMQNPRHLVRRRGQEARLRCSPMKGHSHVYWYRQLPEEGLKFMVYLQKENIIDESGMPKERFSAEFPKEGPSILRIQQVVRGDSAAYFCASSPPQTGLQYFGPGTRLTVT.

This clone was observed a single time. This chain links TRBV28 with TRBJ1-2; the match to TRBD1 covers 7 bases. V lost 6 bases, J lost 4 bases, and 8 bases stayed unmatched. The length of the CDR3 is 14 residues. The germline V gene has CDR1 MDHEN and CDR2 SYDVKM. Written as DNA, the CDR3 is TGTGCCAGCAGCGTAGCCTCAGGGGGCTATGGCTACACCTTC. It translates to CASSVASGGYGYTF.

J is TRBJ2-2 and V is TRBV27; 7 bases are a match to TRBD2. The length of the CDR3 is 16 residues. CDR1 and CDR2 from the germline V gene are MNHEY and SMNVEV (reference sequence). J lost 0 bases, V lost 6 bases, and 7 bases had no gene match. CDR3 in amino acids: CASRLGTNTNTGELFF. In DNA form, the CDR3 reads TGTGCCAGCAGACTAGGGACTAACACGAACACCGGGGAGCTGTTTTTT.